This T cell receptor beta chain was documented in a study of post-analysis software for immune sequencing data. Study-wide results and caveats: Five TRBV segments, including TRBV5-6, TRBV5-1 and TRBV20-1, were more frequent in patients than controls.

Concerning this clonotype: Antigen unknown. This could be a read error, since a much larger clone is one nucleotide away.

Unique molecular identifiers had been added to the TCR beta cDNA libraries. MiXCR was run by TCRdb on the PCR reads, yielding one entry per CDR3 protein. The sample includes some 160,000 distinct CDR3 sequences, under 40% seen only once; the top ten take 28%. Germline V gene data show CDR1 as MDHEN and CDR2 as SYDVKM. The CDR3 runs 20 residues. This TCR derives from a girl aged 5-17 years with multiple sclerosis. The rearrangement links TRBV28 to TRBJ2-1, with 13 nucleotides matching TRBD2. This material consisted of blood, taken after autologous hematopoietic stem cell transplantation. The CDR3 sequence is CASSLSSPGLAGKTYDEQFF. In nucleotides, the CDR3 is TGTGCCAGCAGTCTGTCTTCGCCGGGACTAGCGGGGAAAACCTACGATGAGCAGTTCTTC.